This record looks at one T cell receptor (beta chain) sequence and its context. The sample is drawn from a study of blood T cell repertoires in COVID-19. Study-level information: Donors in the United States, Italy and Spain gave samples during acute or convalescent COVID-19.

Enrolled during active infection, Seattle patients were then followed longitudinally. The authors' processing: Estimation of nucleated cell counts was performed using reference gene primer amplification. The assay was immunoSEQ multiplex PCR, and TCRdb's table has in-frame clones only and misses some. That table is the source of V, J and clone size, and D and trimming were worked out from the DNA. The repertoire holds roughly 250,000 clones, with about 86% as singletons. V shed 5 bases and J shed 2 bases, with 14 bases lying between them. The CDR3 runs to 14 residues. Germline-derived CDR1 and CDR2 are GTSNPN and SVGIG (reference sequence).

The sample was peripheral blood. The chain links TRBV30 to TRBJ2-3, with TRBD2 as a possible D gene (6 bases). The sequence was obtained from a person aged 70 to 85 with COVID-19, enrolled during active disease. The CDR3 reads CAWGNGGDTDTQYF. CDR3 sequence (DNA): TGTGCCTGGGGGAATGGCGGGGACACAGATACGCAGTATTTT.